This T cell receptor beta chain is drawn from a study of human T cells and chemical hapten exposure. Study conclusions and caveats: Alopecia affecting every donor means their immune response may not match healthy people's.

Time point defined: patch test 3, about 24 weeks after DPC sensitization. Described treatment: therapeutic diphenylcyclopropenone sensitization with weekly scalp DPC. Whole blood that had not been fractionated was the source of extracted total RNA. Regarding this clonotype: The antigen is not known. Possible read error: a much larger clone is one base away. Lacking the conserved final phenylalanine or tryptophan, this CDR3 likely reflects a read error.

With 5 bases removed from V and 0 bases from J, the gap between germline ends came to 10 bases. The CDR3 spans 14 residues. Looked up from germline, CDR1 is KGHSH and CDR2 is LQKENI. Unique molecular identifiers were attached to individual cDNA molecules during library preparation. In TCRdb, the RACE reads were re-called with MiXCR into one record per CDR3 protein. Found here are about 90,000 distinct CDR3 sequences, approximately 10% of them singletons; the top ten hold approximately 1.1%. V is TRBV18 and J is TRBJ1-1; D is unclear. This specimen consisted of whole blood, obtained in connection with sensitization to the hapten diphenylcyclopropenone (DPC). This sequence originates from a woman between 25 and 40 years old with alopecia areata. Some clones in this sample may be carry-over from other donors' samples. This CDR3 reads CASSGVQMNTEAFI. CDR3 coding DNA: TGTGCCAGCTCAGGGGTACAGATGAACACTGAAGCTTTCATT.